This T cell receptor beta chain was profiled in a study of stem cell transplantation in POMP-related autoinflammatory disease. About the research overall: After transplant, neutrophils and platelets showed 100% graft donor chimerism through one year. General observations from the study: In PRAID patients, the number of distinct TRB V-J gene pairings was restricted. Across all analyzed T-cell subsets, patients with PRAID tended toward reduced diversity and increased clonality.

With regard to this clone: Antigen specificity is unknown.

V was shortened by 6 bases and J by 1 base, with 16 bases between the two germline ends. The CDR3 is 15 amino acids. Germline CDR1 and CDR2: SQVTM and ANQGSEA. The repertoire was sequenced with immunoSEQ multiplex PCR; TCRdb's copy has only in-frame clones and lacks some. There are approximately 65,000 clones in the sample; roughly 93% occur only once, and about 0.66% lies in the top ten. The input for sequencing was CD4+ T cells from PBMCs, taken after stem cell transplantation. The receptor was isolated from a human patient with POMP-related autoinflammation and immune dysregulation (PRAID). Part of the T cell pool may stem from the graft donor. The V gene is TRBV29-1, the J gene TRBJ2-1; possibly TRBD2 for D (5 bases). The CDR3 DNA reads as TGCAGCGTGACCCCCGGCCGGGGATCCTACAATGAGCAGTTCTTC. It translates to CSVTPGRGSYNEQFF.